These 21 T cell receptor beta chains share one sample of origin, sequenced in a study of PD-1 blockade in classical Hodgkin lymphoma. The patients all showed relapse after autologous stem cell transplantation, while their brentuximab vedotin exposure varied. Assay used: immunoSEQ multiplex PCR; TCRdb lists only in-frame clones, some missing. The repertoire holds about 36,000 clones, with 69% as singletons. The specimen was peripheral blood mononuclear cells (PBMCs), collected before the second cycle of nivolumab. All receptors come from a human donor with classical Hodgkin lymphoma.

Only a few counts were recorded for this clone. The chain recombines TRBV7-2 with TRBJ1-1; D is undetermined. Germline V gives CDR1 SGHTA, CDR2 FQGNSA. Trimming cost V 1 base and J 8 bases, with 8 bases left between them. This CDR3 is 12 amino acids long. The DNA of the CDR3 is TGTGCCAGCAGCTTAGAGGTCGGAGAAGCTTTCTTT. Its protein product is CASSLEVGEAFF.

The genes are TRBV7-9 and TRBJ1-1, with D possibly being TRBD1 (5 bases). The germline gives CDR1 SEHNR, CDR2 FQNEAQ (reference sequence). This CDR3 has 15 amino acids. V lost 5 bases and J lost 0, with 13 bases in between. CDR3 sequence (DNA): TGTGCCAGCAGCACGAGGGGACTGCTGAACACTGAAGCTTTCTTT. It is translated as CASSTRGLLNTEAFF.

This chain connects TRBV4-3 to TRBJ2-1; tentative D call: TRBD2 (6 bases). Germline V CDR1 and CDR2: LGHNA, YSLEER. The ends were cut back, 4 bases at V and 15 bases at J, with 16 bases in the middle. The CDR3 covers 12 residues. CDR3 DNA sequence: TGCGCCAGCAGCCTAACCGGGACTGTTTTGTTCTTC. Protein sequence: CASSLTGTVLFF.

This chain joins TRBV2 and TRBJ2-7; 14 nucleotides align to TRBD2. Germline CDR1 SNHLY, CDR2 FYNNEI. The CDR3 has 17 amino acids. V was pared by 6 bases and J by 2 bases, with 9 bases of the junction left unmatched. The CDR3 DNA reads TGTGCCAGCAGGTACGGGACTAGCGGGAGTTCTGCCTACGAGCAGTACTTC. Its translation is CASRYGTSGSSAYEQYF.

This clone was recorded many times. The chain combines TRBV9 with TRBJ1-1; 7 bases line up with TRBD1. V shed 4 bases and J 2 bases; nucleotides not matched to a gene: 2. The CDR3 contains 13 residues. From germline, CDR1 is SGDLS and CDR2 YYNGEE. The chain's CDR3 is CASSRQGNTEAFF. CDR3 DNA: TGTGCCAGCAGCCGACAGGGAAACACTGAAGCTTTCTTT.

Written as DNA, the CDR3 is TGTGCCAGCAGGGGTACTAGCGGGAGGACAAGCACAGATACGCAGTATTTT. Its protein is CASRGTSGRTSTDTQYF. The rearrangement links TRBV7-2 to TRBJ2-3; TRBD2 agrees at 12 bases. The V and J ends lost 6 bases and 0 bases, in that order; junction bases with no gene match: 7. From germline, CDR1 is SGHTA and CDR2 FQGNSA. This CDR3 has 17 residues.

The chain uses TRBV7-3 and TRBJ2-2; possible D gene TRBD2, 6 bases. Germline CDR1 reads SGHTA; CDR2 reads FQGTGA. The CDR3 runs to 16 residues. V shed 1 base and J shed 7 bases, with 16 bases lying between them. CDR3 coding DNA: TGTGCCAGCAGCTTAAGCGGGGCTGGCCGTAGCGGGGAGCTGTTTTTT. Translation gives CASSLSGAGRSGELFF. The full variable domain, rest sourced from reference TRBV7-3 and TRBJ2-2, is GAGVSQTPSNKVTEKGKYVELRCDPISGHTALYWYRQSLGQGPEFLIYFQGTGAADDSGLPNDRFFAVRPEGSVSTLKIQRTERGDSAVYLCASSLSGAGRSGELFFGEGSRLTVL.

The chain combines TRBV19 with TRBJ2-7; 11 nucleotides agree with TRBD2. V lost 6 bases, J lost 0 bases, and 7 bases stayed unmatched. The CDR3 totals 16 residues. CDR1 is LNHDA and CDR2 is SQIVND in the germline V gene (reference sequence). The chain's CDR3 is CASRVSSGGTSYEQYF. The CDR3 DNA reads TGTGCCAGTAGGGTCTCTAGCGGGGGGACCTCCTACGAGCAGTACTTC.

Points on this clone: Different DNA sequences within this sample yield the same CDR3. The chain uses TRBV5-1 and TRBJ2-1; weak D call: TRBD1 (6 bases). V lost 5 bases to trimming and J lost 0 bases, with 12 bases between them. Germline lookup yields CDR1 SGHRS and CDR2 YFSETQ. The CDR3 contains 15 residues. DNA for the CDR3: TGCGCCAGCAGAGTAACAGGGAGCTCCTACAATGAGCAGTTCTTC. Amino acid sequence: CASRVTGSSYNEQFF.

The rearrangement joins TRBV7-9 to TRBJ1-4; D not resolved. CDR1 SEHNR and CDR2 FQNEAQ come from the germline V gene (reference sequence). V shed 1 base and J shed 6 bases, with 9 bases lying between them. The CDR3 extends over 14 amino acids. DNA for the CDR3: TGTGCCAGCAGCTTAGGGGCAGTTTATGAAAAACTGTTTTTT. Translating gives CASSLGAVYEKLFF.

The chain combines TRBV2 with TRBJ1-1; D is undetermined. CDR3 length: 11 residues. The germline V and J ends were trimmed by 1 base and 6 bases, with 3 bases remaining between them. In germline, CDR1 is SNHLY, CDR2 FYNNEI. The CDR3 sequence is CASSEVAEAFF. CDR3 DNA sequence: TGTGCCAGCAGTGAAGTGGCTGAAGCTTTCTTT.

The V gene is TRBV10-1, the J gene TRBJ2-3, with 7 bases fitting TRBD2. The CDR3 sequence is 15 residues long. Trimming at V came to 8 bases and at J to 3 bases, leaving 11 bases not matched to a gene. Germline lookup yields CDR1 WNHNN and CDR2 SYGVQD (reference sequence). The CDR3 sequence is CASPGAGDPTDTQYF. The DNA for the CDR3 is TGCGCCAGCCCTGGGGCGGGAGATCCGACAGATACGCAGTATTTT.

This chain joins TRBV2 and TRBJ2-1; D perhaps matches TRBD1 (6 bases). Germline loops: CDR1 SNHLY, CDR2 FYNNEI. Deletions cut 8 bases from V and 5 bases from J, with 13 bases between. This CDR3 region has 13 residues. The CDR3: CASHRVRDNEQFF. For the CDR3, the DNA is TGTGCCAGCCACAGGGTAAGGGACAATGAGCAGTTCTTC.

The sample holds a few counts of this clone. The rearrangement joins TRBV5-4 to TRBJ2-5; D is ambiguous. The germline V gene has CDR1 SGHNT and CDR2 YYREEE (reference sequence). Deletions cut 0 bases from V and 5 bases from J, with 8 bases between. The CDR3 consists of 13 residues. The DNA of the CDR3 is TGTGCCAGCAGCTTGGGGGCTGTCGAGACCCAGTACTTC. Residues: CASSLGAVETQYF.

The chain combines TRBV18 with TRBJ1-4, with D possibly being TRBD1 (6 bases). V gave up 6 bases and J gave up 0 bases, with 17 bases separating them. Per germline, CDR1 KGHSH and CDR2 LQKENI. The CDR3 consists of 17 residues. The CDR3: CASSGQKNTATNEKLFF. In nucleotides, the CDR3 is TGTGCCAGCTCTGGACAGAAGAACACCGCAACTAATGAAAAACTGTTTTTT. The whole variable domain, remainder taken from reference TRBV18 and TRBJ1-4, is NAGVMQNPRHLVRRRGQEARLRCSPMKGHSHVYWYRQLPEEGLKFMVYLQKENIIDESGMPKERFSAEFPKEGPSILRIQQVVRGDSAAYFCASSGQKNTATNEKLFFGSGTQLSVL.

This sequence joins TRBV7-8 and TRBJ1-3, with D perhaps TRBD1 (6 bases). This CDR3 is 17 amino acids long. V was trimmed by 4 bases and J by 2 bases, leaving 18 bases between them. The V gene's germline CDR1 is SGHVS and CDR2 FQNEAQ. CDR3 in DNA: TGTGCCAGCAGCTCCCCTTTGACAGGACATGCTGGAAACACCATATATTTT. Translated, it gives CASSSPLTGHAGNTIYF.

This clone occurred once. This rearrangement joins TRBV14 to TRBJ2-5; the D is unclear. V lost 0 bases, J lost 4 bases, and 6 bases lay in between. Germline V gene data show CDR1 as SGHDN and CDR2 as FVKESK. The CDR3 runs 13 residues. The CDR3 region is CASSQDLRETQYF. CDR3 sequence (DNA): TGTGCCAGCAGCCAAGATTTAAGAGAGACCCAGTACTTC.

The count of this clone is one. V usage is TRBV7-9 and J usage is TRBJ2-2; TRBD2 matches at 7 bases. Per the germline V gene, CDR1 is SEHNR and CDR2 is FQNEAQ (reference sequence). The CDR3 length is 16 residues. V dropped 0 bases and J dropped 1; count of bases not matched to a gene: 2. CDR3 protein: CASSLAPSGNTGELFF. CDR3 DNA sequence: TGTGCCAGCAGCTTAGCCCCTAGCGGGAACACCGGGGAGCTGTTTTTT. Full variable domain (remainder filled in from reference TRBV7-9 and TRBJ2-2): DTGVSQNPRHKITKRGQNVTFRCDPISEHNRLYWYRQTLGQGPEFLTYFQNEAQLEKSRLLSDRFSAERPKGSFSTLEIQRTEQGDSAMYLCASSLAPSGNTGELFFGEGSRLTVL.

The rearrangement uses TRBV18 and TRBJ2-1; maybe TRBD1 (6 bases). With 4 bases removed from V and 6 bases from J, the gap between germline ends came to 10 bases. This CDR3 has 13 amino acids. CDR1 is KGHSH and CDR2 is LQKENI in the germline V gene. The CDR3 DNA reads TGTGCCAGCTCACGTCAGGGGAGCAATGAGCAGTTCTTC. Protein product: CASSRQGSNEQFF.

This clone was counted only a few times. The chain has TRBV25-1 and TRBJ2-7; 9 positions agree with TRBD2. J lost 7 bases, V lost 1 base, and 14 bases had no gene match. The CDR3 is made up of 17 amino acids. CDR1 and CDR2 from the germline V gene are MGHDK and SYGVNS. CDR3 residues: CASSELSGVAGAVEQYF. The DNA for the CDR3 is TGTGCCAGCAGTGAATTAAGTGGCGTAGCGGGAGCGGTTGAGCAGTACTTC.

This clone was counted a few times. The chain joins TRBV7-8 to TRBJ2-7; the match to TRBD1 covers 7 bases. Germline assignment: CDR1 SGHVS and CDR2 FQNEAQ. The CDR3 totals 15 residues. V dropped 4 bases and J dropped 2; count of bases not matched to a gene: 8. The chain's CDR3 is CASSYLQGQTYEQYF. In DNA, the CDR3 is TGTGCCAGCAGCTACCTACAGGGGCAGACCTACGAGCAGTACTTC.